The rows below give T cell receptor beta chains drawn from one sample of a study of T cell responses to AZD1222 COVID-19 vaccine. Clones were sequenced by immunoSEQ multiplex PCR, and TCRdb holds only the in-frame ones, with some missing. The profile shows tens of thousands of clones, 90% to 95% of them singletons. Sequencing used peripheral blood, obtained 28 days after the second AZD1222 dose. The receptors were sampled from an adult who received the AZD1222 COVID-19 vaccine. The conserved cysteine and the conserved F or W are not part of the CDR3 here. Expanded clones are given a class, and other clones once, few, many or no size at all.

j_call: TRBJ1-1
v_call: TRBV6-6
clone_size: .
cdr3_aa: ASKGVFEAF

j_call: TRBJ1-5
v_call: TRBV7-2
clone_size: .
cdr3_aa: ASSLGGVKPQH

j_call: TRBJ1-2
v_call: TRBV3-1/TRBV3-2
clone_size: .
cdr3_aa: ASSQTRQGYGYT

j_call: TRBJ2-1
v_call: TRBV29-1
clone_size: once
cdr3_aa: SVELADIYNEQF

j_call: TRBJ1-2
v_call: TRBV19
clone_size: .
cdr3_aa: ASSSTGGTSYFSRYT

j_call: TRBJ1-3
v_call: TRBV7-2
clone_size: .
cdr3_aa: ASSWTSLGTGGGNTIY

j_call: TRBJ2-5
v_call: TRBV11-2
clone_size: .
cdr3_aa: ASSFGSQETQY

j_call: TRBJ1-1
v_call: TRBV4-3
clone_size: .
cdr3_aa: ASSQDPPLTGTGGNTEAF

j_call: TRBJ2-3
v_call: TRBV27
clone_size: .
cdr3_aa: ASRRRLTDTQY

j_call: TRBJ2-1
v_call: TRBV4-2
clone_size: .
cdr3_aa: ASSQDQGNEQF

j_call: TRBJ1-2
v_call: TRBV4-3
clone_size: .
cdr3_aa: ASSQAWVGNGYT

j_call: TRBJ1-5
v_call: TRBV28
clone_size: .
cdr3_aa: ASSLRLAIQGAGQPQH

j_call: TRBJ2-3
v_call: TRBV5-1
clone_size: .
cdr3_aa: ASSLGGDLADTQY

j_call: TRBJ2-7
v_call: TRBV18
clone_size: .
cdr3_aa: ASSPLTGNNEQY

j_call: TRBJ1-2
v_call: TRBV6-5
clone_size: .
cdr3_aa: ASSDRDRGGYT

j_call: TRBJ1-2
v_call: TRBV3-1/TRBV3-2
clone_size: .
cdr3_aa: ASSGWRGGNYGYT

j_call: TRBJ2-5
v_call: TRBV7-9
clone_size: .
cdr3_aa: ASSSPVGPETQY

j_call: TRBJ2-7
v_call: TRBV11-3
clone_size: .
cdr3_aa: ASSLGTSTSYEQY

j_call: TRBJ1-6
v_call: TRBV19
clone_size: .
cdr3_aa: ASRRLGDSPLH

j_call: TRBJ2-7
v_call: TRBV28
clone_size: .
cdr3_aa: ASSPPTGRGGNEQY

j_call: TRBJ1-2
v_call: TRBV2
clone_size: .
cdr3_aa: ASSFELYGYT

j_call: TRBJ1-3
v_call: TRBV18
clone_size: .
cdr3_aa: ASSPSRGEGGNTIY

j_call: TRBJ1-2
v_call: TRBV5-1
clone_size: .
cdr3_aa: ASSPRDRVRDGYT

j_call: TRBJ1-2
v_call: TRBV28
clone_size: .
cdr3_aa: ASSLPTGNYGYT

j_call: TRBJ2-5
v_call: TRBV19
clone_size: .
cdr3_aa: ASSINKEETQY

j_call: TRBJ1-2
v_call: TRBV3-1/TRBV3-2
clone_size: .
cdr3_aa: ASSQDRGHYYGYT

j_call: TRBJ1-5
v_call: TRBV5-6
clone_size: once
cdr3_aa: ASSLWAGGQPQH

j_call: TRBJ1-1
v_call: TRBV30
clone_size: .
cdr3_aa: AWTLRGGYGTEAF

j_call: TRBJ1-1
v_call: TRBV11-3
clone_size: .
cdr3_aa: ASSHSGTASGAEAF

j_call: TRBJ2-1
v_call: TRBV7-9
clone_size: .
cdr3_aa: ASSTAGGAYNEQF

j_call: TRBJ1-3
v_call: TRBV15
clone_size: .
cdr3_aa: ATSREGRAYSGNTIY